This T cell receptor (beta chain) originates from a study of shared clonotypes between healthy human individuals. The length of the CDR3 is 13 residues. V was cut by 7 bases and J by 5 bases, with 15 bases left in between. Germline lookup yields CDR1 SEHNR and CDR2 FQNEAQ (reference sequence). Naive CD8 cells comprised CD45RO-negative, CCR7-positively selected cells, excluding terminally differentiated effector memory CD45RA+ cells. General study results and limits: On the whole, naive subsets had larger estimated richness than memory subsets had.

Profiling relied on immunoSEQ multiplex PCR, and the TCRdb table lists in-frame clones only, not all of them. Here the sample spans more than 2 million clones, around 96% being singletons. This clone was counted once. Antigen unknown. The chain is built from TRBV7-9 and TRBJ2-7; either TRBD1 or TRBD2 may fit D (5 bases each). The receptor's source is a young man in good health. Sequenced: naive CD8+ T cells sorted from blood. CDR3 residues: CASTTEGLHEQYF. The DNA for the CDR3 is TGTGCCAGCACCACCGAGGGGTTACACGAGCAGTACTTC.